This entry lists 2 T cell receptor beta chains sequenced from one sample in a study of CD8+CD57+ T cells in acquired aplastic anemia. The TCR beta profiling, which covered VDJ combination and CDR3 sequence, was carried out using genomic DNA as the template. MiXCR, applied by TCRdb to the reads, yields one record per CDR3 protein. The data contain some 140,000 distinct CDR3 sequences, about 52% of them singletons. Those patients picked for sequencing had displayed CD8+CD57+ cell expansion on flow cytometry. Sequencing was performed on sorted CD4+, CD8+, or CD8+CD57+ T cells (not recorded which) from PBMCs. The source of these receptors is a human donor with aplastic anemia.

V usage is TRBV20-1 and J usage is TRBJ2-5; 8 bases fit TRBD2. Unmatched junction bases numbered 14, after V lost 0 bases and J lost 2 bases. CDR1 and CDR2 (germline): DFQATT, SNEGSKA (reference sequence). CDR3 length: 18 amino acids. The CDR3 loop is CSARDLGASGWGQETQYF. The CDR3 DNA follows: TGCAGTGCTAGAGACCTCGGGGCTAGCGGGTGGGGGCAAGAGACCCAGTACTTC.

This clonotype was found many times. This rearrangement joins TRBV24-1 to TRBJ2-1, with D unclear. Germline V gene sequence: CDR1 KGHDR, CDR2 SFDVKD. CDR3 length: 12 residues. The V end was cut by 5 bases, the J end by 6 bases, with 7 bases between. CDR3 DNA: TGTGCCACCAGTGGGCCTCTCAATGAGCAGTTCTTC. This codes for CATSGPLNEQFF.